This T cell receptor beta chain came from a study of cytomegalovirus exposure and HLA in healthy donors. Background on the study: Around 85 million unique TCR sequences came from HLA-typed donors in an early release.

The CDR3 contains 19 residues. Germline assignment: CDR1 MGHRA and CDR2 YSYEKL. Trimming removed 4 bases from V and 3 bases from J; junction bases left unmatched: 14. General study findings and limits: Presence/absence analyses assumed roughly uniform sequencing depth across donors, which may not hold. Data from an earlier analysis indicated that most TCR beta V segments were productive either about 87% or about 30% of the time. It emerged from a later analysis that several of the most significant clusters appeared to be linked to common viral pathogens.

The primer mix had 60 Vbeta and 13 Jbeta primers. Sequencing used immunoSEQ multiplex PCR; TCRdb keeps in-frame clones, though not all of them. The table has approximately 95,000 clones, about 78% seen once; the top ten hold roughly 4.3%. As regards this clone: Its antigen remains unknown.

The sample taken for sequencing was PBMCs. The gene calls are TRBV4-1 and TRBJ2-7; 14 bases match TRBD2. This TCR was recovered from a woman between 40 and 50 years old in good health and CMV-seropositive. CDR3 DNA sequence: TGCGCCAGCAGCCCTCCCTGGGGGACTAGCGGGAGCCGCAACTACGAGCAGTACTTC. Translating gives CASSPPWGTSGSRNYEQYF.